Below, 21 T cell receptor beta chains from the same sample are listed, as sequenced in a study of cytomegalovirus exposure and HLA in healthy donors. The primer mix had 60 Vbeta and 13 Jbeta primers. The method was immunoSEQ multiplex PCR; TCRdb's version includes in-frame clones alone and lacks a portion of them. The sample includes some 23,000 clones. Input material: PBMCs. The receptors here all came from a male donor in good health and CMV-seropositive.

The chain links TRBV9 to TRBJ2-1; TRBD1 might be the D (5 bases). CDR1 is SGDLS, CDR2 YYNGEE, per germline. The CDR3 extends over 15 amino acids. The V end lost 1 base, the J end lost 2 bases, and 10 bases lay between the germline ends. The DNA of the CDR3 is TGTGCCAGCAGCGTACAGGGAACCCCCTACAATGAGCAGTTCTTC. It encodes CASSVQGTPYNEQFF.

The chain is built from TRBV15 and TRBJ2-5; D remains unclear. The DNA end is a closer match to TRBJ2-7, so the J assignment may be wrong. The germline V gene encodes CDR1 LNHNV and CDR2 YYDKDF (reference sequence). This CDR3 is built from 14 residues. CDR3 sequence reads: CATSSRRSSYEQYF. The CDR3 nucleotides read TGTGCCACCAGCAGCCGGCGGAGCTCCTACGAGCAGTACTTC.

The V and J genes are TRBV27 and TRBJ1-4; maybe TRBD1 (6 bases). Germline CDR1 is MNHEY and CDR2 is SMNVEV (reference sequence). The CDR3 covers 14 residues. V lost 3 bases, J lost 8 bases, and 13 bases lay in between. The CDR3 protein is CASSFAAGDEKLFF. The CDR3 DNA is TGTGCCAGCAGTTTTGCGGCAGGGGACGAAAAACTGTTTTTT.

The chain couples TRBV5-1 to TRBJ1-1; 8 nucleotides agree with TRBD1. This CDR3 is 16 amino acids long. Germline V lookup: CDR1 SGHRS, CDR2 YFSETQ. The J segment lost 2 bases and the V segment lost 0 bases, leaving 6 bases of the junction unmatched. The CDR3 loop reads CASSLGGQGHNTEAFF. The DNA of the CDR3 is TGCGCCAGCAGCTTGGGAGGACAGGGTCATAACACTGAAGCTTTCTTT.

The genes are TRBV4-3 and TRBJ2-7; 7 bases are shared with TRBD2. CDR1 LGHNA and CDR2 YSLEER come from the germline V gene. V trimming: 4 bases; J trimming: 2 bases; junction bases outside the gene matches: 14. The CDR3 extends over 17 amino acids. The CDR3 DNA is TGCGCCAGCAGCCCCTACCGTGGGAGCGGGGTTGCCTACGAGCAGTACTTC. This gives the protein CASSPYRGSGVAYEQYF.

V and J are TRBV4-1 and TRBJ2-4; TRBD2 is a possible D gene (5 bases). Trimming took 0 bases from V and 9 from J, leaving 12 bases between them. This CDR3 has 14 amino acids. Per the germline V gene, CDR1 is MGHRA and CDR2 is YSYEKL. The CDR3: CASSQELRGFIQYF. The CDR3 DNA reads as TGCGCCAGCAGCCAAGAACTTCGGGGATTCATTCAGTACTTC.

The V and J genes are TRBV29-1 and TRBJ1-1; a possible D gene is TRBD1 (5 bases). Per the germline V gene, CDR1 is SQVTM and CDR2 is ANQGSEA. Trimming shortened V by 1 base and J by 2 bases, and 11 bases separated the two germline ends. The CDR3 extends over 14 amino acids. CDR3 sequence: CSVEGRAGNTEAFF. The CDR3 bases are TGCAGCGTTGAAGGCAGGGCGGGAAACACTGAAGCTTTCTTT.

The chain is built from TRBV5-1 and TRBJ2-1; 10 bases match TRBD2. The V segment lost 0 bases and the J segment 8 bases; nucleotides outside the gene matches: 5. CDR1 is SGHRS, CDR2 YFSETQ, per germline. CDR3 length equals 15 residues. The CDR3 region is CASSLAEREGDEQFF. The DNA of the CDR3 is TGCGCCAGCAGCTTGGCCGAGCGGGAGGGGGATGAGCAGTTCTTC.

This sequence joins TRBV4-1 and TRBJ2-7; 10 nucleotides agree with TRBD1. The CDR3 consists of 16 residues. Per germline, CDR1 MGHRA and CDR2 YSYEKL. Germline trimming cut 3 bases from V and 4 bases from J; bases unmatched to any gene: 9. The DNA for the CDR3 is TGCGCCAGCAGCCAGGAAAGACAGGGGGCGTTTTACGAGCAGTACTTC. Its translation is CASSQERQGAFYEQYF.

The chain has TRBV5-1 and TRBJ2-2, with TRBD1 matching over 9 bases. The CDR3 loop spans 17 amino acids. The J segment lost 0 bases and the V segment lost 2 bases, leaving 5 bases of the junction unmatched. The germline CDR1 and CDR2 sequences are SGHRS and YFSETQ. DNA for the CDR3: TGCGCCAGCAGCTTCAGCCGGGACAGGGCGAACACCGGGGAGCTGTTTTTT. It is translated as CASSFSRDRANTGELFF.

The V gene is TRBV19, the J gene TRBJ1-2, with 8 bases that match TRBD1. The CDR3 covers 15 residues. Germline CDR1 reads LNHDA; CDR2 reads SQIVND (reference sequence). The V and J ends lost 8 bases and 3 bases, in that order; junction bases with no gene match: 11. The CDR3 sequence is CASGQGTGDYYGYTF. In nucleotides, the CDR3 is TGTGCCAGTGGACAGGGAACGGGCGACTACTATGGCTACACCTTC.

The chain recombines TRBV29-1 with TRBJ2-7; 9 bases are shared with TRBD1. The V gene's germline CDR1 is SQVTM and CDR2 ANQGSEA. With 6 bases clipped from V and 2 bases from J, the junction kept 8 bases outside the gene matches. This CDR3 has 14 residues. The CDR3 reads CSVGNGTGTYEQYF. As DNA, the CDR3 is TGCAGCGTGGGGAATGGGACAGGGACCTACGAGCAGTACTTC.

CDR3 residues: CASSPSTGGASRAEAFF. The DNA of the CDR3 is TGTGCCAGCTCACCGTCGACAGGGGGCGCGTCGAGGGCTGAAGCTTTCTTT. The chain combines TRBV18 with TRBJ1-1; 10 bases line up with TRBD1. The CDR3 covers 17 residues. Germline trimming cut 3 bases from V and 6 bases from J; bases unmatched to any gene: 13. Germline CDR1 KGHSH, CDR2 LQKENI.

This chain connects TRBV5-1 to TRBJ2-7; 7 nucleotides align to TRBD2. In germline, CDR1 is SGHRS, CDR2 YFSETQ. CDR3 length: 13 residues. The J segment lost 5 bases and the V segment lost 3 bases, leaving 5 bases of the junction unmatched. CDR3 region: CASSWTGGDEQYF. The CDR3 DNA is TGCGCCAGCAGCTGGACTGGGGGGGACGAGCAGTACTTC.

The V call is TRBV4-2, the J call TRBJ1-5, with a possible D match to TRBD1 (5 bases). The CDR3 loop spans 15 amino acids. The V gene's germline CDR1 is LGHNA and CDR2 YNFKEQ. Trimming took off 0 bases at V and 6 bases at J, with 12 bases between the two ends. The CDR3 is CASSQDGQGGQPQHF. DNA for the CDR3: TGTGCCAGCAGCCAAGATGGGCAGGGTGGTCAGCCCCAGCATTTT.

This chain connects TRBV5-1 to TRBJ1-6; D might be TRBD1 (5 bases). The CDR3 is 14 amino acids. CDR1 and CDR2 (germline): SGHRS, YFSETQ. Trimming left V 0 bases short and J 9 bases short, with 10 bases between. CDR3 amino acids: CASSLEGEGSPLHF. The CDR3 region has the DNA TGCGCCAGCAGCTTGGAAGGGGAAGGTTCACCCCTCCACTTT.

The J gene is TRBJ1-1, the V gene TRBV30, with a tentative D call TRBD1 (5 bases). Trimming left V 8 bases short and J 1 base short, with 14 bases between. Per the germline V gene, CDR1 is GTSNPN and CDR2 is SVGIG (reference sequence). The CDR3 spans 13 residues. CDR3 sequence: CARGEKGNTEAFF. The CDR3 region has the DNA TGTGCCCGGGGGGAGAAAGGGAACACTGAAGCTTTCTTT.

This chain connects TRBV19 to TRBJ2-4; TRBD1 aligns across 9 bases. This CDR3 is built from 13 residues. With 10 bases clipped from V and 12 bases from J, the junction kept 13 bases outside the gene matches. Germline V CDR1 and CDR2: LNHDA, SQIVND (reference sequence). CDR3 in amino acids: CATGQGGTGGQYF. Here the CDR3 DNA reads TGTGCCACGGGACAGGGTGGTACCGGGGGTCAGTACTTC.

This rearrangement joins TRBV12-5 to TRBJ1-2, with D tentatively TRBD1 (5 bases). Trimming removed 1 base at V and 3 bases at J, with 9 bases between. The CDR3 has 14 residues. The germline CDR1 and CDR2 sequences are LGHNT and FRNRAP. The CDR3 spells CASGLEQEYYGYTF. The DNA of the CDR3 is TGTGCTAGTGGTTTGGAACAGGAGTACTATGGCTACACCTTC.

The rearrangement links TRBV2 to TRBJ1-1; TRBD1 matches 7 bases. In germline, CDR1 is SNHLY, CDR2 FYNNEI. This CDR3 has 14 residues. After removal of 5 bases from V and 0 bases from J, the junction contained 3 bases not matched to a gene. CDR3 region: CASSSRGLNTEAFF. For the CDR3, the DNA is TGTGCCAGCAGTAGCAGGGGGTTGAACACTGAAGCTTTCTTT.

The CDR3 here is CASSIGTVPGYTF. The CDR3 nucleotides are TGTGCCAGTAGTATAGGGACAGTGCCTGGCTACACCTTC. The V call is TRBV19, the J call TRBJ1-2, with D tentatively TRBD1 (6 bases). The CDR3 is 13 amino acids. Trimming stripped 1 base from V and 7 bases from J, with 10 bases between. Germline lookup yields CDR1 LNHDA and CDR2 SQIVND (reference sequence). Using reference TRBV19 and TRBJ1-2 for the parts outside the CDR3, the full variable domain is DGGITQSPKYLFRKEGQNVTLSCEQNLNHDAMYWYRQDPGQGLRLIYYSQIVNDFQKGDIAEGYSVSREKKESFPLTVTSAQKNPTAFYLCASSIGTVPGYTFGSGTRLTVV.